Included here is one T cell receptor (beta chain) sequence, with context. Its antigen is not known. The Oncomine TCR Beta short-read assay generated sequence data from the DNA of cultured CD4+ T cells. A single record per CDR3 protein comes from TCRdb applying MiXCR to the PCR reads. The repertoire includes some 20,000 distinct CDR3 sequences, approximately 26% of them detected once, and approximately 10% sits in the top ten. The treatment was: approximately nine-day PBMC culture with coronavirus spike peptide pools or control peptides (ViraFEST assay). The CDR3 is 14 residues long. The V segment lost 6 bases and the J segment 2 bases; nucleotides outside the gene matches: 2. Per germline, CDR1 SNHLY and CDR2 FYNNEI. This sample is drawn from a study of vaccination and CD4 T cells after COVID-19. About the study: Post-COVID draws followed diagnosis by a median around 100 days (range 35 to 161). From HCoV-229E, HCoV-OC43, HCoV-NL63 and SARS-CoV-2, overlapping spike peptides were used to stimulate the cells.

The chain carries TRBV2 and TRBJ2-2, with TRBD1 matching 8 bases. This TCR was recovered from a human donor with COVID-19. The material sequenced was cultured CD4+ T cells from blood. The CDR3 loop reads CASRGTGNTGELFF. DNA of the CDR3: TGTGCCAGCAGGGGGACAGGAAACACCGGGGAGCTGTTTTTT.